The present TCR beta chain was sequenced within a study of CD8 T cells in ankylosing spondylitis. Study-wide results and caveats: Disease-linked clones bore a CD8+ phenotype, appearing relatively rarely in peripheral blood. Several of the motif variants were reported before in synovial fluid and blood from reactive arthritis. Reportedly, matched ankylosing spondylitis synovial fluid was significantly enriched for disease-linked clones. Blood from ankylosing spondylitis patients appeared to carry a characteristic roughly 8-variant TCR beta motif.

This CDR3 is built from 16 residues. Germline V gene data show CDR1 as SGDLS and CDR2 as YYNGEE. Germline trimming cut 0 bases from V and 2 bases from J; bases unmatched to any gene: 4. The sample holds many counts of this clonotype. Its antigen is undetermined. By quantitative 5'-RACE with molecular barcodes, the TCR beta libraries were made. TCRdb itself ran the 5' RACE reads through MiXCR, one entry per CDR3 protein. The repertoire holds approximately 300,000 distinct CDR3 sequences, with 8% as singletons. This receptor was obtained from a male donor with ankylosing spondylitis. This chain joins TRBV9 and TRBJ2-2; TRBD2 matches 7 bases. The sample was blood, either unsorted or a sorted T cell fraction (not recorded which). As DNA, the CDR3 is TGTGCCAGCAGCGTAGCAGGCGGGAGAAACACCGGGGAGCTGTTTTTT. It specifies CASSVAGGRNTGELFF.